The rows below give T cell receptor beta chains drawn from one sample of a study of PD-L1 blockade in urothelial cancer. Data came from immunoSEQ multiplex PCR; TCRdb stores just in-frame clones and leaves some out. The table shows about 52,000 clones, with approximately 72% occurring only once. Sequencing used PBMCs, obtained around atezolizumab (anti-PD-L1) treatment. These receptor sequences come from a man aged 65-85 years with urothelial cancer. The CDR3 runs from the conserved cysteine through the conserved F or W. Fields, in order: V gene, J gene, D gene, CDR3 length, CDR3 protein. The D gene is left open where the match is weak.

V gene: TRBV2
J gene: TRBJ2-3
D gene: .
CDR3 length: 16
CDR3 protein: CASREGLAPITDTQYF

V gene: TRBV5-1
J gene: TRBJ2-1
D gene: TRBD2
CDR3 length: 17
CDR3 protein: CASSLGGGQPPYNEQFF

V gene: TRBV5-1
J gene: TRBJ2-7
D gene: .
CDR3 length: 15
CDR3 protein: CASSLKSRAPGEQYF

V gene: TRBV15
J gene: TRBJ2-7
D gene: TRBD1
CDR3 length: 14
CDR3 protein: CATRRTGSSYEQYF

V gene: TRBV27
J gene: TRBJ1-4
D gene: .
CDR3 length: 18
CDR3 protein: CASSLSPGVGTTNEKLFF

V gene: TRBV5-1
J gene: TRBJ1-1
D gene: TRBD1
CDR3 length: 16
CDR3 protein: CASSLGPGTGNTEAFF

V gene: TRBV2
J gene: TRBJ2-1
D gene: TRBD2
CDR3 length: 16
CDR3 protein: CASSGLAGGHYNEQFF

V gene: TRBV28
J gene: TRBJ2-7
D gene: TRBD2
CDR3 length: 15
CDR3 protein: CASSLAAGGLIEQYF

V gene: TRBV15
J gene: TRBJ2-7
D gene: .
CDR3 length: 14
CDR3 protein: CATSAPGTSYEQYF

V gene: TRBV4-3
J gene: TRBJ1-4
D gene: TRBD1
CDR3 length: 16
CDR3 protein: CASSQGTAATNEKLFF

V gene: TRBV4-1
J gene: TRBJ2-3
D gene: TRBD2
CDR3 length: 20
CDR3 protein: CASSQDSAAGGVTSTDTQYF

V gene: TRBV7-2
J gene: TRBJ2-2
D gene: TRBD2
CDR3 length: 17
CDR3 protein: CASSSGLAVANTGELFF

V gene: TRBV9
J gene: TRBJ2-1
D gene: TRBD2
CDR3 length: 16
CDR3 protein: CASPTGGGPSYNEQFF

V gene: TRBV5-1
J gene: TRBJ1-3
D gene: .
CDR3 length: 15
CDR3 protein: CASSLEGNRGNTIYF

V gene: TRBV6-5
J gene: TRBJ1-4
D gene: .
CDR3 length: 15
CDR3 protein: CASSPGWGANEKLFF

V gene: TRBV11-2
J gene: TRBJ2-1
D gene: TRBD1
CDR3 length: 14
CDR3 protein: CASSLLTGFGEQFF

V gene: TRBV9
J gene: TRBJ2-3
D gene: .
CDR3 length: 14
CDR3 protein: CASSVIGLADTQYF

V gene: TRBV7-2
J gene: TRBJ2-1
D gene: TRBD1
CDR3 length: 15
CDR3 protein: CASSPDRGTYNEQFF

V gene: TRBV9
J gene: TRBJ2-2
D gene: .
CDR3 length: 14
CDR3 protein: CASSAGNRAGELFF

V gene: TRBV5-1
J gene: TRBJ1-1
D gene: .
CDR3 length: 13
CDR3 protein: CASSYWTGTEAFF

V gene: TRBV5-6
J gene: TRBJ1-3
D gene: TRBD1
CDR3 length: 16
CDR3 protein: CASSPGQVVSGNTIYF

V gene: TRBV9
J gene: TRBJ2-3
D gene: TRBD2
CDR3 length: 17
CDR3 protein: CASSVGLAGIGADTQYF

V gene: TRBV6-1
J gene: TRBJ2-3
D gene: .
CDR3 length: 12
CDR3 protein: CASRPQAGTQYF

V gene: TRBV7-9
J gene: TRBJ2-7
D gene: TRBD1
CDR3 length: 13
CDR3 protein: CASSNTGGGEQYF

V gene: TRBV5-5
J gene: TRBJ1-1
D gene: TRBD1
CDR3 length: 14
CDR3 protein: CASSVTGENTEAFF

V gene: TRBV13
J gene: TRBJ1-1
D gene: TRBD1
CDR3 length: 16
CDR3 protein: CASSLVPGTGGTEAFF

V gene: TRBV27
J gene: TRBJ2-1
D gene: TRBD2
CDR3 length: 17
CDR3 protein: CASSLEGTSGNNNEQFF

V gene: TRBV15
J gene: TRBJ1-1
D gene: TRBD1
CDR3 length: 14
CDR3 protein: CATSRVGTGGEAFF

V gene: TRBV5-4
J gene: TRBJ1-2
D gene: TRBD1
CDR3 length: 15
CDR3 protein: CASSLMAGQGEGYTF

V gene: TRBV29-1
J gene: TRBJ2-1
D gene: TRBD2
CDR3 length: 18
CDR3 protein: CSVLLTSGRAPSYNEQFF

V gene: TRBV19
J gene: TRBJ1-2
D gene: .
CDR3 length: 12
CDR3 protein: CASSRAGYGYTF

V gene: TRBV2
J gene: TRBJ2-3
D gene: .
CDR3 length: 16
CDR3 protein: CASSTQGGGSTDTQYF

V gene: TRBV5-1
J gene: TRBJ2-5
D gene: .
CDR3 length: 14
CDR3 protein: CASSVQGGQETQYF

V gene: TRBV4-3
J gene: TRBJ1-1
D gene: TRBD1
CDR3 length: 17
CDR3 protein: CASSQDSKGTANTEAFF

V gene: TRBV5-4
J gene: TRBJ2-2
D gene: TRBD1
CDR3 length: 13
CDR3 protein: CASSLQGGGELFF

V gene: TRBV19
J gene: TRBJ2-3
D gene: TRBD2
CDR3 length: 15
CDR3 protein: CASKLGREWGDTQYF

V gene: TRBV12-5
J gene: TRBJ2-5
D gene: .
CDR3 length: 11
CDR3 protein: CASALSETQYF

V gene: TRBV5-4
J gene: TRBJ2-5
D gene: .
CDR3 length: 14
CDR3 protein: CASSNELRQETQYF

V gene: TRBV28
J gene: TRBJ2-1
D gene: .
CDR3 length: 14
CDR3 protein: CASSSPPVGATQFF

V gene: TRBV30
J gene: TRBJ1-1
D gene: .
CDR3 length: 13
CDR3 protein: CAWIKAGSTEAFF

V gene: TRBV4-2
J gene: TRBJ1-2
D gene: .
CDR3 length: 15
CDR3 protein: CASSQGITSGYGYTF